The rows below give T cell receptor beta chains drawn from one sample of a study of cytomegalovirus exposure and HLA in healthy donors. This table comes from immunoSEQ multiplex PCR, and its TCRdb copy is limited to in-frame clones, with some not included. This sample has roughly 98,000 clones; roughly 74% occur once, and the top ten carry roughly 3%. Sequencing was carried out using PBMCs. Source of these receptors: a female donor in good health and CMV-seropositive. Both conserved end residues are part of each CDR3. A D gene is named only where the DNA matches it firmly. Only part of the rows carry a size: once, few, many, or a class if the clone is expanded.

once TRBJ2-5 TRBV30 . CAWSVPLREVETQYF TGTGCCTGGAGTGTTCCCCTCCGCGAGGTAGAGACCCAGTACTTC
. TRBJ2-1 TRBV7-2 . CASSTTSNFPYNEQFF TGTGCCAGCAGCACCACTAGTAATTTTCCCTACAATGAGCAGTTCTTC
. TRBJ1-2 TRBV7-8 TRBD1 CASSPWDRGGGYTF TGTGCCAGCAGCCCTTGGGACAGGGGAGGAGGCTACACCTTC
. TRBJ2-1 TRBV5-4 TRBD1 CASSTGQGSSYNEQFF TGTGCCAGCAGCACGGGACAGGGGAGCTCCTACAATGAGCAGTTCTTC
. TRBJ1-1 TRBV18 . CASSAGGIEAFF TGTGCCAGCTCAGCGGGGGGTATTGAAGCTTTCTTT
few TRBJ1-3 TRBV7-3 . CASRAFRGNTIYF TGTGCCAGCAGGGCCTTCCGCGGCAACACCATATATTTT
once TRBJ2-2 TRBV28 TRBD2 CASSYRGLIGDGGGRIPGELFF TGTGCCAGCAGCTATAGGGGCCTAATAGGGGATGGAGGCGGGAGGATCCCCGGGGAGCTGTTTTTT
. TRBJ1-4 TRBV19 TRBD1 CASSIRDRGEKLFF TGTGCCAGTAGTATCCGGGACAGGGGCGAAAAACTGTTTTTT
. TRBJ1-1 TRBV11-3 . CASSLDRNTEAFF TGTGCCAGCAGCTTAGACAGGAACACTGAAGCTTTCTTT
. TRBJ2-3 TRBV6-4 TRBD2 CASSERTSGNADTQYF TGTGCCAGCAGTGAACGAACTAGCGGGAACGCAGATACGCAGTATTTT
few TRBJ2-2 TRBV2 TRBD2 CASSESERGTGELFF TGTGCCAGCAGTGAATCAGAGCGGGGGACCGGGGAGCTGTTTTTT
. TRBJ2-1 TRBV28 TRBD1 CASRGQGAFVFDEQFF TGTGCCAGCAGGGGACAGGGGGCTTTCGTTTTTGATGAGCAGTTCTTC
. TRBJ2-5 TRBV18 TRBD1 CASSSPWTGAWETQYF TGTGCCAGCTCATCGCCGTGGACAGGGGCGTGGGAGACCCAGTACTTC
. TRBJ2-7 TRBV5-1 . CASSLRTVPYEQYF TGCGCCAGCAGCTTGAGGACAGTACCCTACGAGCAGTACTTC
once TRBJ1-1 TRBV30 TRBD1 CAWAVDPTGCGTEAFF TGTGCCTGGGCCGTAGACCCGACAGGGTGTGGCACTGAAGCTTTCTTT
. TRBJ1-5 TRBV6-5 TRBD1 CASSLVRGNQPQHF TGTGCCAGCAGTTTAGTCAGGGGGAATCAGCCCCAGCATTTT
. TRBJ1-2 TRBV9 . CASSVVGGNYGYTF TGTGCCAGCAGCGTAGTGGGAGGAAACTATGGCTACACCTTC
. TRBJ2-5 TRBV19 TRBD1 CASSDRGQETQYF TGTGCCAGTAGTGACAGGGGCCAAGAGACCCAGTACTTC
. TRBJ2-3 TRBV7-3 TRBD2 CASSAGLAGATQYF TGTGCCAGCAGCGCAGGACTAGCGGGAGCAACGCAGTATTTT
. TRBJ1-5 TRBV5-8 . CASSSGSNQPQHF TGTGCCAGCAGCTCAGGGAGCAATCAGCCCCAGCATTTT
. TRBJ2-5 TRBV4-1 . CASSQGWVPGAQYF TGCGCCAGCAGCCAAGGGTGGGTCCCGGGGGCCCAGTACTTC
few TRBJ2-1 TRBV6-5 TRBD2 CASSSYSGGRYNEQFF TGTGCCAGCAGTTCCTACTCCGGGGGGAGGTACAATGAGCAGTTCTTC
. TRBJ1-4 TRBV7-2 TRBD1 CASSGQGDGEKLFF TGTGCCAGCAGCGGACAGGGAGATGGTGAAAAACTGTTTTTT
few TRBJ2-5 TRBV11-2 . CASSVAGSRMVQETQYF TGTGCCAGCAGCGTAGCTGGGAGTAGGATGGTTCAAGAGACCCAGTACTTC
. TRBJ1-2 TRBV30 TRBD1 CACQTGGTGYTF TGTGCCTGCCAGACAGGGGGGACTGGCTACACCTTC
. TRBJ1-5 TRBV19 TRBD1 CASTLTGWGNQPQHF TGTGCCAGTACCCTGACAGGGTGGGGCAATCAGCCCCAGCATTTT
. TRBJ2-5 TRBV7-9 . CASSLGYYRNTSVGETQYF TGTGCCAGCAGCTTAGGTTACTATAGGAATACATCCGTTGGGGAGACCCAGTACTTC